This T cell receptor (beta chain) stems from a study of T cells in Graves' hyperthyroidism and ophthalmopathy. This clonotype has at least ten counts. Patients aged 18 to 65 had newly diagnosed hyperthyroidism lasting under 2 months. RNA transcripts were the template for amplifying TCR beta CDR3 regions. The HTBI primer set drove a first-round RT-PCR of the TCR CDR3. In TCRdb, the multiplex PCR reads were re-called with MiXCR into one record per CDR3 protein. The repertoire holds approximately 740,000 distinct CDR3 sequences, with around 15% as singletons. V shed 6 bases and J 9 bases; nucleotides not matched to a gene: 9. Per the germline V gene, CDR1 is SNHLY and CDR2 is FYNNEI. The CDR3 length is 14 residues.

The sequenced sample consisted of blood. The sequence derives from a woman aged 18-35 years with Graves' hyperthyroidism. The chain uses TRBV2 and TRBJ2-5; 11 bases are shared with TRBD2. CDR3 DNA sequence: TGTGCCAGCAGACTAGCGGGGGACGGGTTGTCCCAGTACTTC. Its protein product is CASRLAGDGLSQYF. The full variable domain, with the rest looked up from reference TRBV2 and TRBJ2-5, is EPEVTQTPSHQVTQMGQEVILRCVPISNHLYFYWYRQILGQKVEFLVSFYNNEISEKSEIFDDQFSVERPDGSNFTLKIRSTKLEDSAMYFCASRLAGDGLSQYFGPGTRLLVL.